The entry below describes one T cell receptor (beta chain). The germline V and J ends were trimmed by 6 bases and 4 bases, with 18 bases remaining between them. Germline V CDR1 and CDR2: MDHEN, SYDVKM. This CDR3 is built from 15 residues. The data stem from a study of blood T cell repertoires in COVID-19. Study background: Both acute and convalescent COVID-19 samples were obtained from the United States, Italy and Spain. T cells, B-cell-depleted T cells, or PBMCs supplied cDNA or gDNA.

In the original processing: Researchers report that nucleated cell counts were estimated from reference gene primer amplification. The protocol was immunoSEQ multiplex PCR, while the TCRdb copy is restricted to in-frame clones and leaves out a portion. Clone size and V and J calls were adopted from that table, with D and trimming inferred from the DNA. The data show roughly 77,000 clones, around 90% seen once. The sequenced material came from peripheral blood. The gene calls are TRBV28 and TRBJ1-2, with D perhaps matching TRBD1 (5 bases). The clonotype originates from a man in his fifties or sixties with active COVID-19. The CDR3 DNA sequence: TGTGCCAGCAGCGAAAACGTGGAGGGGAGCTATGGCTACACCTTC. It yields the protein CASSENVEGSYGYTF.